This T cell receptor (beta chain) came from a study of shared clonotypes between healthy human individuals. Findings and caveats of the study: Some naive CD4 clonotypes, 4% to 6%, turned up in common across a few donors. Against clonotypes common to all four donors, non-shared ones had lower generation probabilities.

For this clone: Its antigen is currently unknown. The identical CDR3 is also encoded by other nucleotide sequences in the sample.

Authors' data handling: Filtering of immunoSEQ junctional sequences could not match full-length read filtering. The protocol was immunoSEQ multiplex PCR, while the TCRdb copy is restricted to in-frame clones and leaves out a portion. V and J calls plus clone size are reproduced from that table; the DNA served to infer D and trimming. The sample contains some 2.4 million clones, over 85% of which appear only once. Source material: naive CD4+ T cells from PBMCs. Subset reported: CD45RA+ positively selected. This sequence was found in a man younger than 30 in good health. Some clones in this sample may be carry-over from other donors' samples.

DNA for the CDR3: TGTGCCACCAGCAGAGTGGCAGGGTATGGCTACACCTTC. This gives the protein CATSRVAGYGYTF. J is TRBJ1-2 and V is TRBV15, with D possibly matching TRBD1 (5 bases). Germline lookup yields CDR1 LNHNV and CDR2 YYDKDF (reference sequence). Trimming left V 1 base short and J 5 bases short, with 8 bases between. The CDR3 extends over 13 amino acids.